These 22 T cell receptor beta chains were all obtained from the same sample, sequenced in a study of shared clonotypes between healthy human individuals. The repertoire was sequenced with immunoSEQ multiplex PCR; TCRdb's copy has only in-frame clones and lacks some. The table records about 2.3 million clones, over 85% of them present only once. The sequenced material came from naive CD4+ T cells from PBMCs. The subset was: CD45RA+ positively selected. These receptors all stem from a man between 18 and 29 years old in good health. Some clones in this sample may be carry-over from other donors' samples.

CDR3 nucleotide sequence: TGTGCCTGGAGTATCACGCAAGGTTCACCCCTCCACTTT. This encodes CAWSITQGSPLHF. This chain joins TRBV30 and TRBJ1-6; D gene unclear. This CDR3 has 13 amino acids. CDR1 GTSNPN and CDR2 SVGIG come from the germline V gene (reference sequence). The V end was cut by 2 bases, the J end by 9 bases, with 11 bases between.

This chain joins TRBV7-9 and TRBJ2-3, with 8 bases matching TRBD2. V shed 4 bases and J 0 bases; nucleotides not matched to a gene: 12. The CDR3 is 18 amino acids. The germline CDR1 and CDR2 sequences are SEHNR and FQNEAQ (reference sequence). For the CDR3, the DNA is TGTGCCAGCAGCTCCTCTAATAGCCAGCGGGGGAGCACAGATACGCAGTATTTT. Translating it yields CASSSSNSQRGSTDTQYF.

As regards this clone: At the DNA level, this CDR3 is encoded by other sequences in the same sample as well. The CDR3 sequence: CAWSVRSTDTQYF. The CDR3 region has the DNA TGTGCCTGGAGTGTACGTAGCACAGATACGCAGTATTTT. The rearrangement uses TRBV30 and TRBJ2-3; D is unresolved. In germline, CDR1 is GTSNPN, CDR2 SVGIG (reference sequence). The ends were cut back, 0 bases at V and 0 bases at J, with 4 bases in the middle. This CDR3 region has 13 residues.

The rearrangement uses TRBV28 and TRBJ2-1; D remains ambiguous. Per the germline V gene, CDR1 is MDHEN and CDR2 is SYDVKM. The CDR3 totals 11 residues. The V end was cut by 3 bases, the J end by 9 bases, with 6 bases between. The CDR3, as DNA: TGTGCCAGCAGTTTGGTCCTTGAGCAGTTCTTC. Residues: CASSLVLEQFF.

Comments on this clone: Distinct nucleotide sequences in the sample also encode this CDR3. The chain links TRBV6-6 to TRBJ1-5; D call uncertain. The CDR3 has 12 amino acids. Trimming pared 6 bases from V and 2 bases from J, leaving 5 bases between. Looked up from germline, CDR1 is MNHNY and CDR2 is SVGAGI (reference sequence). This chain's CDR3 is CASRGGNQPQHF. In DNA form, the CDR3 reads TGTGCCAGCAGAGGTGGCAATCAGCCCCAGCATTTT.

The chain combines TRBV6-5 with TRBJ2-4; D is possibly TRBD1 or TRBD2 (6 bases each). Germline-derived CDR1 and CDR2 are MNHEY and SVGAGI. This CDR3 spans 15 amino acids. Trimming pared 4 bases from V and 7 bases from J, leaving 17 bases between. In DNA, the CDR3 is TGTGCCAGCAGTTCCCCGACGGGGGCCAGGAACATTCAGTACTTC. The encoded protein is CASSSPTGARNIQYF.

The V and J genes are TRBV28 and TRBJ2-5; D possibly uses TRBD1 or TRBD2 (5 bases each). This CDR3 region has 15 residues. Between the trimmed V and J ends, which lost 3 bases and 7 bases, there was a span of 18 bases. Germline assignment: CDR1 MDHEN and CDR2 SYDVKM. The CDR3 coding sequence is TGTGCCAGCAGTTTCCCCCTAGGCGAGGGGAGGACCCAGTACTTC. Protein sequence: CASSFPLGEGRTQYF.

On this clone: Different DNA sequences within this sample yield the same CDR3. The gene calls are TRBV6-4 and TRBJ2-2; the D gene is possibly TRBD2 (5 bases). In germline, CDR1 is MRHNA, CDR2 SNTAGT. V was cut by 0 bases and J by 4 bases, with 6 bases left in between. The CDR3 has 14 residues. The CDR3 DNA sequence: TGTGCCAGCAGTGACTCGGGGAGCACCGGGGAGCTGTTTTTT. Amino acid sequence: CASSDSGSTGELFF.

V and J are TRBV5-6 and TRBJ2-5, with D uncertain. Germline V gene sequence: CDR1 SGHDT, CDR2 YYEEEE. The ends were cut back, 2 bases at V and 4 bases at J, with 21 bases in the middle. There are 17 residues in the CDR3. CDR3 loop: CASSFSSLSATRETQYF. The CDR3 bases are TGTGCCAGCAGCTTTTCTTCCTTGTCGGCTACCCGAGAGACCCAGTACTTC.

The chain links TRBV10-3 to TRBJ2-1; 11 bases match TRBD2. V lost 3 bases, J lost 3 bases, and 7 bases stayed unmatched. Germline V CDR1 and CDR2: ENHRY, SYGVKD. CDR3 length equals 17 residues. The CDR3 DNA is TGTGCCATCAGTGAATATGTGGGGACTAGCGGCTACAATGAGCAGTTCTTC. This translates into CAISEYVGTSGYNEQFF.

The V call is TRBV30, the J call TRBJ2-7, with TRBD1 matching 10 bases. The length of the CDR3 is 15 residues. Per germline, CDR1 GTSNPN and CDR2 SVGIG (reference sequence). J lost 3 bases, V lost 0 bases, and 5 bases had no gene match. CDR3 loop: CAWSVRGTGDYEQYF. The CDR3 nucleotides are TGTGCCTGGAGTGTACGCGGGACAGGGGACTACGAGCAGTACTTC.

A remark on this clone: An end of the junction does not agree with germline; a read error may underlie this. This chain uses TRBV19 with TRBJ1-5; D ambiguous. This CDR3 has 17 amino acids. CDR1 is LNHDA, CDR2 SQIVND, per germline (reference sequence). The CDR3 DNA follows: TGTGCCAGTAGTTTAGATGGGCCTCGGTCACCTGGGCAGCCCCAGCATTTT. Translating it yields CASSLDGPRSPGQPQHF.

Remarks on this clone: Because the CDR3's place on the DNA is in doubt, the DNA is left out and the CDR3 is given as listed by TCRdb. V gene TRBV28 combines with J gene TRBJ2-2; the tabulated D call, TRBD2, remains unverified against the DNA. The germline V gene has CDR1 MDHEN and CDR2 SYDVKM. The CDR3 spans 13 amino acids, including both terminal residues. This chain's CDR3 is CASSFRRAGELFF.

V and J are TRBV7-9 and TRBJ1-1, with unresolved D. This CDR3 region has 14 residues. Germline loops: CDR1 SEHNR, CDR2 FQNEAQ (reference sequence). Trimming took off 3 bases at V and 4 bases at J, with 12 bases between the two ends. The CDR3 DNA is TGTGCCAGCAGCTTTAGCGACCTGGCCACTGAAGCTTTCTTT. Translation gives CASSFSDLATEAFF.

The chain uses TRBV6-4 and TRBJ2-3; 10 bases are shared with TRBD2. CDR1 is MRHNA and CDR2 is SNTAGT in the germline V gene. The CDR3 is 18 amino acids. Trimming removed 4 bases from V and 2 bases from J; junction bases left unmatched: 12. The CDR3: CASSGNPSGSWFTDTQYF. DNA of the CDR3: TGTGCCAGCAGTGGCAATCCTAGCGGGAGTTGGTTCACAGATACGCAGTATTTT.

Concerning this clone itself: In the same sample, other DNA sequences code for this CDR3. This chain links TRBV6-5 with TRBJ2-7; 10 bases match TRBD1. Trimming removed 3 bases from V and 4 bases from J; junction bases left unmatched: 6. Germline CDR1 and CDR2: MNHEY and SVGAGI. The CDR3 spans 15 residues. The CDR3 region has the DNA TGTGCCAGCAGTTATCGGGACAGGGGAATTTACGAGCAGTACTTC. Protein: CASSYRDRGIYEQYF.

The chain has TRBV28 and TRBJ1-5; a weak D match, TRBD1 (5 bases). CDR1 is MDHEN, CDR2 SYDVKM, per germline. V was clipped by 7 bases and J by 8 bases, with 12 bases between them. This CDR3 is built from 12 residues. CDR3 residues: CASNGRGKPQHF. In nucleotides, the CDR3 is TGTGCCAGCAACGGACGGGGGAAGCCCCAGCATTTT.

The chain employs TRBV6-4 and TRBJ2-2; 9 nucleotides line up with TRBD2. Germline values: CDR1 MRHNA, CDR2 SNTAGT. The junction had 9 bases not matched to a gene; V was cut back by 0 bases and J by 1 base. The CDR3 loop spans 19 amino acids. DNA for the CDR3: TGTGCCAGCAGTGACTCGATCTCACTAGCGGGCCTGAACACCGGGGAGCTGTTTTTT. This gives the protein CASSDSISLAGLNTGELFF.

The chain has TRBV4-1 and TRBJ2-5; tentative D call: TRBD1 (6 bases). The last part of the DNA fits TRBJ2-7 better; the J call may be wrong. Per the germline V gene, CDR1 is MGHRA and CDR2 is YSYEKL. This CDR3 contains 15 residues. The CDR3 here is CASSQPLTGTYEQYF. The DNA of the CDR3 is TGCGCCAGCAGCCAACCATTAACAGGGACCTACGAGCAGTACTTC.

V and J are TRBV7-2 and TRBJ1-2; TRBD1 is a possible D gene (6 bases). The CDR3 sequence is 14 residues long. The germline V and J ends were trimmed by 5 bases and 6 bases, with 16 bases remaining between them. Germline V gene lookup returns CDR1 SGHTA and CDR2 FQGNSA. The CDR3 reads CASSPGGALDGYTF. The CDR3 nucleotides read TGTGCCAGCAGCCCGGGGGGGGCCCTTGATGGCTACACCTTC.

This chain connects TRBV4-3 to TRBJ2-7; 7 nucleotides agree with TRBD2. V shed 5 bases, J shed 0 bases, and the junction held 7 bases outside the gene matches. This CDR3 comprises 15 residues. Germline-derived CDR1 and CDR2 are LGHNA and YSLEER. CDR3 residues: CASSSRPSGSYEQYF. The CDR3 region has the DNA TGCGCCAGCAGCTCCCGTCCTAGCGGCTCCTACGAGCAGTACTTC.

V usage is TRBV6-6 and J usage is TRBJ2-1; D is uncertain. CDR1 is MNHNY and CDR2 is SVGAGI in the germline V gene (reference sequence). V gave up 7 bases and J gave up 6 bases, with 7 bases separating them. The CDR3 has 11 amino acids. CDR3 nucleotides: TGTGCCAGCACCAAAGGCAATGAGCAGTTCTTC. Its protein is CASTKGNEQFF.